What follows are 14 T cell receptor beta chains derived from one specimen sequenced in a study of blood T cell repertoires in COVID-19 (dated by TCRdb to about 2020). The library was generated by the immunoSEQ multiplex PCR assay. Here the immuneACCESS table is served through TCRdb, limited to in-frame sequences with V and J called. Missing clones are a known gap in these copies; in checked studies unresolved V genes cover under half, and the rest lacks a known reason. This sample comprises under 250,000 clones, 81% of them detected only once. The ten largest account for around 8.9% of the sample. The sequenced material came from PBMCs or T cells enriched from blood (not recorded which). These receptors all stem from a woman in her forties or fifties with acute COVID-19.

This sequence joins TRBV11-2 and TRBJ1-4, with a possible D match to TRBD1 (6 bases). V lost 4 bases, J lost 2 bases, and 17 bases lay in between. Germline V gene lookup returns CDR1 SGHAT and CDR2 FQNNGV. The CDR3 is 17 amino acids. CDR3 in DNA: TGTGCCAGCAGCTACGGTCGGGGGGCTAGGACTAATGAAAAACTGTTTTTT. The encoded protein is CASSYGRGARTNEKLFF.

This chain joins TRBV18 and TRBJ1-5; weak D call: TRBD1 (6 bases). V was shortened by 3 bases and J by 4 bases, with 16 bases between the two germline ends. The CDR3 has 16 residues. Germline V gene data show CDR1 as KGHSH and CDR2 as LQKENI. The chain's CDR3 is CASSPATGPANQPQHF. The DNA of the CDR3 is TGTGCCAGCTCACCCGCGACAGGTCCCGCGAATCAGCCCCAGCATTTT.

The rearrangement uses TRBV18 and TRBJ1-2; D is undetermined. V lost 4 bases to trimming and J lost 7 bases, with 19 bases between them. This CDR3 is 15 amino acids long. Germline CDR1 reads KGHSH; CDR2 reads LQKENI. The CDR3 sequence is CASSRIDSDSSGYTF. DNA for the CDR3: TGTGCCAGCTCACGCATAGACTCGGATTCCTCTGGCTACACCTTC.

The chain has TRBV12-3 or TRBV12-4 and TRBJ2-3, with TRBD2 matching 7 bases. This CDR3 is built from 11 residues. With V trimmed by 5 bases and J by 8 bases, 1 base remained unmatched. The CDR3 spells CASSPGGTQYF. CDR3 DNA: TGTGCCAGCAGTCCGGGAGGTACGCAGTATTTT.

The rearrangement uses TRBV7-2 and TRBJ1-5, with D perhaps matching TRBD1 (5 bases). The germline gives CDR1 SGHTA, CDR2 FQGNSA. The CDR3 is made up of 13 amino acids. The V end lost 5 bases, the J end lost 1 base, and 6 bases lay between the germline ends. CDR3 region: CASSGQSNQPQHF. CDR3 bases: TGTGCCAGCAGCGGACAAAGCAATCAGCCCCAGCATTTT. The full variable domain, in which reference TRBV7-2 and TRBJ1-5 provide the parts outside the CDR3, is GAGVSQSPSNKVTEKGKDVELRCDPISGHTALYWYRQSLGQGLEFLIYFQGNSAPDKSGLPSDRFSAERTGGSVSTLTIQRTQQEDSAVYLCASSGQSNQPQHFGDGTRLSIL.

The CDR3 DNA reads TGTGCCAGCAGTTTATGGGACATAGCCGACAGCAATCAGCCCCAGCATTTT. Its protein product is CASSLWDIADSNQPQHF. V is TRBV28 and J is TRBJ1-5; D might be TRBD1 (5 bases). With 0 bases removed from V and 1 base from J, the gap between germline ends came to 13 bases. The CDR3 contains 17 residues. The germline V gene encodes CDR1 MDHEN and CDR2 SYDVKM.

V gene TRBV11-3 combines with J gene TRBJ1-4; a possible D gene is TRBD1 (5 bases). V was cut by 5 bases and J by 0 bases, with 10 bases left in between. Per germline, CDR1 SGHNT and CDR2 YENEEA. The CDR3 has 15 amino acids. As DNA, the CDR3 is TGTGCCAGCAGCCCCAGACAGTCAACTAATGAAAAACTGTTTTTT. Translating it yields CASSPRQSTNEKLFF. Combining the CDR3 with reference TRBV11-3 and TRBJ1-4 gives the whole variable domain EAGVVQSPRYKIIEKKQPVAFWCNPISGHNTLYWYLQNLGQGPELLIRYENEEAVDDSQLPKDRFSAERLKGVDSTLKIQPAELGDSAVYLCASSPRQSTNEKLFFGSGTQLSVL.

The chain is built from TRBV10-3 and TRBJ1-1, with D possibly TRBD1 on 6 matching bases. The CDR3 spans 14 residues. With 7 bases removed from V and 1 base from J, the gap between germline ends came to 13 bases. Germline assignment: CDR1 ENHRY and CDR2 SYGVKD. The CDR3 DNA is TGTGCCATCACCGAGAGGGGGGGGAACACTGAAGCTTTCTTT. It yields the protein CAITERGGNTEAFF.

The chain combines TRBV6-5 with TRBJ1-4; weak D call: TRBD1 (5 bases). This CDR3 comprises 14 residues. Between the trimmed V and J ends, which lost 5 bases and 8 bases, there was a span of 15 bases. Germline lookup yields CDR1 MNHEY and CDR2 SVGAGI. CDR3 protein: CASSRLGRGEKLFF. CDR3 DNA sequence: TGTGCCAGCAGTCGCCTCGGGAGGGGAGAAAAACTGTTTTTT.

J is TRBJ2-1 and V is TRBV28; the match to TRBD2 covers 9 bases. The CDR3 sequence is 17 residues long. Germline V CDR1 and CDR2: MDHEN, SYDVKM. V shed 0 bases and J 0 bases; nucleotides not matched to a gene: 3. Here the CDR3 reads CASSLWTSGFSYNEQFF. CDR3 sequence (DNA): TGTGCCAGCAGTTTATGGACTAGCGGCTTCTCCTACAATGAGCAGTTCTTC.

To note about this clone: The limits of the CDR3 on the DNA are not certain, so only TCRdb's listed CDR3 is given. The V and J genes are TRBV28 and TRBJ1-1; the table's D call, TRBD1, was not checked against the DNA. The CDR3 length equals 15 residues, ends included. Germline V lookup: CDR1 MDHEN, CDR2 SYDVKM. CDR3 protein: CASSFLAGGNTEAFF.

The V and J genes are TRBV6-5 and TRBJ2-3; no reliable D call. Per the germline V gene, CDR1 is MNHEY and CDR2 is SVGAGI. Trimming shortened V by 11 bases and J by 2 bases, and 14 bases separated the two germline ends. CDR3 length equals 13 residues. The CDR3 sequence is CACARYHTDTQYF. The CDR3 DNA sequence: TGTGCCTGCGCCCGGTACCACACAGATACGCAGTATTTT.

The chain has TRBV6-5 and TRBJ1-5; 10 positions match TRBD1. CDR3 length equals 16 residues. CDR1 and CDR2 (germline): MNHEY, SVGAGI. The junction had 6 bases not matched to a gene; V was cut back by 4 bases and J by 3 bases. The CDR3 nucleotides are TGTGCCAGCAGTTCCCTGGACAGGGGGTTCAATCAGCCCCAGCATTTT. This gives the protein CASSSLDRGFNQPQHF.

V gene TRBV15 combines with J gene TRBJ2-5, with TRBD2 identical over 7 bases. The V gene end was trimmed by 0 bases and the J gene end by 0 bases; junction bases not matched to a gene: 7. CDR1 and CDR2 (germline): LNHNV, YYDKDF (reference sequence). The CDR3 has 17 amino acids. The CDR3 is CATSRDLGEGYQETQYF. CDR3 nucleotide sequence: TGTGCCACCAGCAGAGATCTGGGGGAGGGGTACCAAGAGACCCAGTACTTC.